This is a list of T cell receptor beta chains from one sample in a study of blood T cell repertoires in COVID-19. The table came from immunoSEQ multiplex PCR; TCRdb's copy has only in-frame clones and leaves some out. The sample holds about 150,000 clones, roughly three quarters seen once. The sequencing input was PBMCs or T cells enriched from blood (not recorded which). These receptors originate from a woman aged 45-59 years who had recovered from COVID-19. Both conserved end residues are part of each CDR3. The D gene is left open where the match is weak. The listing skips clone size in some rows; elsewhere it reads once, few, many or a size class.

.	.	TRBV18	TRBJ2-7	CASSPRGGGSSTYEQYF	TGTGCCAGCTCACCACGAGGGGGGGGTAGTAGTACCTACGAGCAGTACTTC
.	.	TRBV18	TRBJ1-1	CASSPRGRSDTEAFF	TGTGCCAGCTCACCACGGGGCCGGTCCGACACTGAAGCTTTCTTT
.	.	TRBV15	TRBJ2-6	CATSSTTGSSGYSGANVLTF	TGTGCCACCAGCTCAACCACGGGGAGTAGCGGATACTCTGGGGCCAACGTCCTGACTTTC
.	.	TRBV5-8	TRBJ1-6	CASSLERNSPLHF	TGTGCCAGCAGCTTGGAGCGGAATTCACCCCTCCACTTT
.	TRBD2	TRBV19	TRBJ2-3	CASYQAGERDTQYF	TGTGCCAGTTACCAAGCGGGGGAGAGAGATACGCAGTATTTT
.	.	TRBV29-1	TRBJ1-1	CSVRVESLRNTEAFF	TGCAGCGTTCGGGTGGAGAGTCTGAGGAACACTGAAGCTTTCTTT
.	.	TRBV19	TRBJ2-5	CASSIGRAFGTQYF	TGTGCCAGTAGTATAGGGAGGGCGTTCGGGACCCAGTACTTC
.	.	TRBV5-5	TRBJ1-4	CASSSPKGANEKLFF	TGTGCCAGCAGCTCCCCAAAGGGAGCTAATGAAAAACTGTTTTTT
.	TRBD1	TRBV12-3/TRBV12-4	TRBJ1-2	CASTWDRNYGYTF	TGTGCCAGCACCTGGGACAGGAACTATGGCTACACCTTC
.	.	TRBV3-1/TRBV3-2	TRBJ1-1	CASSQFGQSEAFF	TGTGCCAGCAGCCAATTCGGACAGTCAGAAGCTTTCTTT
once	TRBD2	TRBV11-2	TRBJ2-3	CASSPSGGEDTQYF	TGTGCCAGCAGCCCCAGCGGGGGAGAAGATACGCAGTATTTT
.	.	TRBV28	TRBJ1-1	CASNPSDLLMNTEAFF	TGTGCCAGCAACCCGTCCGATCTACTAATGAACACTGAAGCTTTCTTT
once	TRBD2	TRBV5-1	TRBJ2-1	CASSLVAGDEQFF	TGCGCCAGCAGCTTGGTAGCGGGGGATGAGCAGTTCTTC
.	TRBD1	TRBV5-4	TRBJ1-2	CASSYGQGEGGYTF	TGTGCCAGCAGCTACGGACAGGGGGAAGGTGGCTACACCTTC
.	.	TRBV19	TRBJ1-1	CASSRAGALNTEAFF	TGTGCCAGTAGTCGCGCAGGGGCCCTGAACACTGAAGCTTTCTTT
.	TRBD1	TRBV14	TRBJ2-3	CASSRGTGTTQYF	TGTGCCAGCAGCCGCGGGACAGGGACAACGCAGTATTTT
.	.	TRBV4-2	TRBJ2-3	CASSQDRVGQYF	TGTGCCAGCAGCCAAGACAGGGTTGGGCAGTATTTT
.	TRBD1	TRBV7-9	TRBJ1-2	CASSPPTGVYGYTF	TGTGCCAGCAGCCCACCGACAGGGGTCTATGGCTACACCTTC
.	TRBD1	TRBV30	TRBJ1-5	CAWDPGTGGNFQPQHF	TGTGCCTGGGATCCCGGGACAGGGGGGAATTTTCAGCCCCAGCATTTT
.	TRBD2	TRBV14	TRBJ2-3	CASSLLAGTDTQYF	TGTGCCAGCAGCCTGCTAGCGGGTACAGATACGCAGTATTTT
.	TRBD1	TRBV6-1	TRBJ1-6	CASSDAPQGGGLNSPLHF	TGTGCCAGCAGTGATGCTCCGCAGGGGGGAGGCCTAAATTCACCCCTCCACTTT
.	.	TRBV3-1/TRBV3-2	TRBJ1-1	CASSHAKNTEAFF	TGTGCCAGCAGCCACGCTAAGAACACTGAAGCTTTCTTT
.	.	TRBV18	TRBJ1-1	CASSPQPGGTAFF	TGTGCCAGCTCACCACAGCCGGGAGGAACGGCTTTCTTT
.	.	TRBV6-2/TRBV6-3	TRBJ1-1	CASSSEQGNTEAFF	TGTGCCAGCAGTTCGGAACAGGGGAACACTGAAGCTTTCTTT
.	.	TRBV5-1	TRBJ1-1	CATEDMNTEAFF	TGCGCCACCGAGGACATGAACACTGAAGCTTTCTTT
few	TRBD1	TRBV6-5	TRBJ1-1	CASSLNQGGTEAFF	TGTGCCAGCAGTCTCAACCAGGGGGGCACTGAAGCTTTCTTT
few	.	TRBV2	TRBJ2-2	CASSEWTANTGELFF	TGTGCCAGCAGTGAATGGACAGCGAACACCGGGGAGCTGTTTTTT
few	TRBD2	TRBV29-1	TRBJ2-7	CSVRLAFYEQYF	TGCAGCGTTCGACTAGCCTTCTACGAGCAGTACTTC
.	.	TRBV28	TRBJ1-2	CASSLEGIYGYTF	TGTGCCAGCAGTTTGGAGGGCATCTATGGCTACACCTTC
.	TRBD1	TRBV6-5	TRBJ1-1	CASSYGTGGPAEAFF	TGTGCCAGCAGTTACGGGACAGGGGGCCCGGCTGAAGCTTTCTTT
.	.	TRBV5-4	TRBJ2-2	CASSSWTEWDTGELFF	TGTGCCAGCAGCTCCTGGACAGAATGGGACACCGGGGAGCTGTTTTTT
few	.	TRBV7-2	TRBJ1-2	CASSDRQGYYGYTF	TGTGCCAGCAGCGACCGGCAGGGGTACTATGGCTACACCTTC
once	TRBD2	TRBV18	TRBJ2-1	CASSPGTTGYEQFF	TGTGCCAGCTCACCCGGGACTACGGGTTATGAGCAGTTCTTC
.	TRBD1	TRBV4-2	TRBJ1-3	CASSQSDRASGNTIYF	TGTGCCAGCAGCCAAAGTGACAGGGCCTCTGGAAACACCATATATTTT
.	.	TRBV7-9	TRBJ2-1	CASSPYPGSYNEQFF	TGTGCCAGCAGCCCTTACCCGGGCTCCTACAATGAGCAGTTCTTC
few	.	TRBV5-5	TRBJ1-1	CASSLSGGGHFF	TGTGCCAGCAGCTTGTCGGGGGGCGGCCATTTCTTT
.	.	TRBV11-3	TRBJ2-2	CASSPRSAGELFF	TGTGCCAGCAGCCCTAGGAGCGCCGGGGAGCTGTTTTTT
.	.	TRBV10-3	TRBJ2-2	CAILGRGTSHTGELFF	TGTGCCATTCTGGGTCGGGGGACTTCTCACACCGGGGAGCTGTTTTTT
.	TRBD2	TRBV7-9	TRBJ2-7	CASRSAGTSYYEQYF	TGTGCCAGCAGGTCGGCCGGGACTAGCTACTACGAGCAGTACTTC
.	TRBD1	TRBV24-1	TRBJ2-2	CATSAVGGANTGELFF	TGTGCCACCAGTGCTGTAGGGGGCGCGAACACCGGGGAGCTGTTTTTT
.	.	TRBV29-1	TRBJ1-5	CSVEDQQGEPQHF	TGCAGCGTTGAAGATCAACAGGGTGAGCCCCAGCATTTT
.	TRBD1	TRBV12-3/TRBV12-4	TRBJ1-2	CAIGQGGYGYTF	TGTGCCATTGGACAGGGAGGATATGGCTACACCTTC
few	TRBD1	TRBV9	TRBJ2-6	CASSQTGAGANVLTF	TGTGCCAGCAGCCAGACAGGGGCTGGGGCCAACGTCCTGACTTTC
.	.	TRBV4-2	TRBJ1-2	CASSPFGGADYGYTF	TGTGCCAGCAGCCCCTTCGGCGGCGCAGACTATGGCTACACCTTC
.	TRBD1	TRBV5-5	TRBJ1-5	CASSSGQVGQPQHF	TGTGCCAGCAGCTCCGGACAGGTTGGTCAGCCCCAGCATTTT
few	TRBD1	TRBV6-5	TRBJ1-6	CASRTQGQGLSLHF	TGTGCCAGCCGCACTCAGGGACAGGGGCTCTCCCTCCACTTT
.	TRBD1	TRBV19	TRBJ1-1	CASTWDRGGNTEAFF	TGTGCCAGTACGTGGGACAGGGGGGGAAACACTGAAGCTTTCTTT
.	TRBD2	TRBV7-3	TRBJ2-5	CASSPGLAGDQETQYF	TGTGCCAGCAGCCCCGGACTAGCGGGGGATCAGGAGACCCAGTACTTC
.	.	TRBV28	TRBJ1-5	CASRLYSNQPQHF	TGTGCCAGCAGACTTTATAGCAATCAGCCCCAGCATTTT
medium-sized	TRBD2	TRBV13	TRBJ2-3	CASSLPGTSVTDTQYF	TGTGCCAGCAGCCTCCCCGGGACTAGCGTTACAGATACGCAGTATTTT
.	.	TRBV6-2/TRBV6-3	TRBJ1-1	CASSYTRGNTEAFF	TGTGCCAGCAGTTACACTCGGGGGAACACTGAAGCTTTCTTT
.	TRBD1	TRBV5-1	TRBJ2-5	CASGSGTGEETQYF	TGCGCCAGCGGTTCCGGGACAGGGGAAGAGACCCAGTACTTC
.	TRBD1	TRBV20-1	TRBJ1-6	CSTQGSPPLHF	TGCAGCACACAGGGGAGTCCACCCCTCCACTTT
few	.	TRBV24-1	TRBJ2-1	CATSDTGEHNEQFF	TGTGCCACCAGTGATACGGGGGAGCACAATGAGCAGTTCTTC
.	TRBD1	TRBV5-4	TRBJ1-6	CASSPYRHGTGGPFNSPLHF	TGTGCCAGCAGCCCCTATCGGCACGGGACAGGGGGCCCCTTTAATTCACCCCTCCACTTT
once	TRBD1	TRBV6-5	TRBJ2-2	CASSYDRASGELFF	TGTGCCAGCAGTTACGACAGGGCGTCCGGGGAGCTGTTTTTT
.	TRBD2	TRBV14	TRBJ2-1	CASSQVWRTSQFF	TGTGCCAGCAGCCAAGTTTGGCGGACTAGTCAGTTCTTC